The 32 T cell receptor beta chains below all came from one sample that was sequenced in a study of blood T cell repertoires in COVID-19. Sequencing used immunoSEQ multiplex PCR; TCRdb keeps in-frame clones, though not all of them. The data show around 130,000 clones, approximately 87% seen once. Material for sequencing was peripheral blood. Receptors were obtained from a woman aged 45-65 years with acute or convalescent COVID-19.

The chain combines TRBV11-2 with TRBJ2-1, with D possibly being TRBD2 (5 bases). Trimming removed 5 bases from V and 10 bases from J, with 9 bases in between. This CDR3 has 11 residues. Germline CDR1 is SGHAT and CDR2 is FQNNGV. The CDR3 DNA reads TGTGCCAGCAGCGCCCCGGGAGAGCAGTTCTTC. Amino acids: CASSAPGEQFF.

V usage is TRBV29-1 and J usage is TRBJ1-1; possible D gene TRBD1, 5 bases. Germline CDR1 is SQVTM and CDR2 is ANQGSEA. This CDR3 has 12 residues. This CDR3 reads CTITRAGHEAFF. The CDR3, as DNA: TGCACAATTACTCGGGCAGGGCATGAAGCTTTCTTT.

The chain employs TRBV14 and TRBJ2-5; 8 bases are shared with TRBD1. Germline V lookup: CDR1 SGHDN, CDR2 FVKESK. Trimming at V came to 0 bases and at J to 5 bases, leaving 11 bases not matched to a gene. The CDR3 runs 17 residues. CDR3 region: CASSQENRGAVWETQYF. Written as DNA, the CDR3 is TGTGCCAGCAGCCAAGAAAACAGGGGGGCGGTTTGGGAGACCCAGTACTTC.

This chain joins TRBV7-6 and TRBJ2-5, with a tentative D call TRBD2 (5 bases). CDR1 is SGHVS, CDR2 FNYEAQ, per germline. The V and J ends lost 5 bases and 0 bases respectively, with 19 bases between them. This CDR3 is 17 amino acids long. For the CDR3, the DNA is TGTGCCAGCAGCCGACCGCCGGGGTATGGGTACCAAGAGACCCAGTACTTC. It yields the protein CASSRPPGYGYQETQYF.

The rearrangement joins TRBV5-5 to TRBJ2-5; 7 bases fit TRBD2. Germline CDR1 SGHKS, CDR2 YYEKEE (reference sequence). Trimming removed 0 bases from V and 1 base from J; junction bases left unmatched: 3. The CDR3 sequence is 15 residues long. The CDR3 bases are TGTGCCAGCAGCTTGGGGGAGGGGTTCCAAGAGACCCAGTACTTC. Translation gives CASSLGEGFQETQYF.

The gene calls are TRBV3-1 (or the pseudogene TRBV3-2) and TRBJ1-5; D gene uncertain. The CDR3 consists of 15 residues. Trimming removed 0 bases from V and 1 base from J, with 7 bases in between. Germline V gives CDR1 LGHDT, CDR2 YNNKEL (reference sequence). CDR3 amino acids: CASSQDSGSNQPQHF. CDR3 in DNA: TGTGCCAGCAGCCAAGATTCAGGCAGCAATCAGCCCCAGCATTTT.

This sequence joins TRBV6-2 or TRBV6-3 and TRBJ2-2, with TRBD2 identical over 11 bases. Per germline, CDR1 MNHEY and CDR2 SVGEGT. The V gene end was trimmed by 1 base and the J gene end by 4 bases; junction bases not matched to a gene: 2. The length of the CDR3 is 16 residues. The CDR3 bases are TGTGCCAGCAGTTACTTTAGCGGGAGGGGCACCGGGGAGCTGTTTTTT. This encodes CASSYFSGRGTGELFF.

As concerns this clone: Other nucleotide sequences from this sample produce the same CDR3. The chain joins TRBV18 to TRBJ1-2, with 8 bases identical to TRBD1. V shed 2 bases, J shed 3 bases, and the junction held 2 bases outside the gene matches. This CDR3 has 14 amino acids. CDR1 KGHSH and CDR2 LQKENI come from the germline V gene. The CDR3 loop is CASSPGQGDYGYTF. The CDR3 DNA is TGTGCCAGCTCACCAGGACAGGGCGACTATGGCTACACCTTC.

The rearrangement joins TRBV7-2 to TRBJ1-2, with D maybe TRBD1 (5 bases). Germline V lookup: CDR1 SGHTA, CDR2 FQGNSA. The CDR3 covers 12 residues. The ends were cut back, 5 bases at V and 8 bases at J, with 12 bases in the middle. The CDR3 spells CASSPPGLGYTF. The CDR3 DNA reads TGTGCCAGCAGCCCACCAGGGCTCGGCTACACCTTC.

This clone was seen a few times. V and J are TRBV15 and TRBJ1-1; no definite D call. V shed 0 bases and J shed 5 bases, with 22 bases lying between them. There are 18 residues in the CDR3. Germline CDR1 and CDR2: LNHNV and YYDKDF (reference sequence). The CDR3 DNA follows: TGTGCCACCAGCAGAGATCTAGAATGGGCCCTTGAGGGAACTGAAGCTTTCTTT. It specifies CATSRDLEWALEGTEAFF.

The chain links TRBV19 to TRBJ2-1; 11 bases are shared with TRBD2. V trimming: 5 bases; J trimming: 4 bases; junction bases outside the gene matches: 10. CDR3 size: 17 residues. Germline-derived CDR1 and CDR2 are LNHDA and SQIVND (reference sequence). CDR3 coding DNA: TGTGCCAGTAGTTTCAGACCGGGACTAGCGGTTTACAATGAGCAGTTCTTC. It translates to CASSFRPGLAVYNEQFF.

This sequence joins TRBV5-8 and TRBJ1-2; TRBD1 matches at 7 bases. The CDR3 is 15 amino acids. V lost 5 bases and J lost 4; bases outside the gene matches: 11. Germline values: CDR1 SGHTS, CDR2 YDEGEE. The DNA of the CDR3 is TGTGCCAGCAGGTCGGGACAGCCATATATCTATGGCTACACCTTC. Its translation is CASRSGQPYIYGYTF.

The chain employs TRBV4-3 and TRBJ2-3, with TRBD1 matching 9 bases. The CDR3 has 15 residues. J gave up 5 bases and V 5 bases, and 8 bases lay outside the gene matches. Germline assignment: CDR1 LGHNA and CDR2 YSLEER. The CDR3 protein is CASSLTGGFGDTQYF. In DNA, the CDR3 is TGCGCCAGCAGCTTAACAGGGGGCTTTGGAGATACGCAGTATTTT.

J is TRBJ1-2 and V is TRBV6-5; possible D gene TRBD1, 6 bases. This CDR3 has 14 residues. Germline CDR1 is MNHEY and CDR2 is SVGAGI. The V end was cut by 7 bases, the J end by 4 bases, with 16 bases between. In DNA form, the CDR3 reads TGTGCCAGCATGCGGGGGGACAAGACCTATGGCTACACCTTC. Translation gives CASMRGDKTYGYTF.

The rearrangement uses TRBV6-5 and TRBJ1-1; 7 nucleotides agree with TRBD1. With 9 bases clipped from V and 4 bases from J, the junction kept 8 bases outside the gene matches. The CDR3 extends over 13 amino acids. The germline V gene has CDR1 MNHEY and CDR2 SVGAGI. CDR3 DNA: TGTGCCAGTCTAAGGACAGGCGCCACTGAAGCTTTCTTT. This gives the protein CASLRTGATEAFF.

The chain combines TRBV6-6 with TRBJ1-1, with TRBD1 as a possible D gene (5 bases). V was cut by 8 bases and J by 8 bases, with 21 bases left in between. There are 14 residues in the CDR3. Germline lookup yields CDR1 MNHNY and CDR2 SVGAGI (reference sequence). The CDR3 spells CASAFGHQSREAFF. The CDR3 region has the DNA TGTGCCAGCGCTTTCGGACACCAAAGTAGGGAAGCTTTCTTT.

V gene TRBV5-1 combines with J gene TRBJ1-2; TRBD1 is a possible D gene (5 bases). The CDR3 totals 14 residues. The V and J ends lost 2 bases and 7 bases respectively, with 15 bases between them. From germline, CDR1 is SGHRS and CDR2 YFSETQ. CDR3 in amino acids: CASSLDDSLVGYTF. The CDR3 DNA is TGCGCCAGCAGCTTAGATGACAGTTTGGTTGGCTACACCTTC.

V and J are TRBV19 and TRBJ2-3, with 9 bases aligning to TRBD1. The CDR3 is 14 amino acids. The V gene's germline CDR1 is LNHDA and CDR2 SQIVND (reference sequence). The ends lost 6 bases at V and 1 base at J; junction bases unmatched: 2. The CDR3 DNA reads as TGTGCCAGTAGGCGGACAGGGGGCACAGATACGCAGTATTTT. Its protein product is CASRRTGGTDTQYF.

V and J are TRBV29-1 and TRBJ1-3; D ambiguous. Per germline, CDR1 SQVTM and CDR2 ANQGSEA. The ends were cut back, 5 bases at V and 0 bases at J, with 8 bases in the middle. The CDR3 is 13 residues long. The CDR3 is CSVNLFSGNTIYF. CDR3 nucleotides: TGCAGCGTTAATCTCTTCTCTGGAAACACCATATATTTT.

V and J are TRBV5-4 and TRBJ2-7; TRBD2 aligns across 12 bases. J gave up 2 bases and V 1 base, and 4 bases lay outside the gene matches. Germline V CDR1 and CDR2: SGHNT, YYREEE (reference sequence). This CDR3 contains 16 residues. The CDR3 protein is CASSLTSGGRAYEQYF. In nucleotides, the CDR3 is TGTGCCAGCAGCTTGACTAGCGGGGGGCGGGCCTACGAGCAGTACTTC.

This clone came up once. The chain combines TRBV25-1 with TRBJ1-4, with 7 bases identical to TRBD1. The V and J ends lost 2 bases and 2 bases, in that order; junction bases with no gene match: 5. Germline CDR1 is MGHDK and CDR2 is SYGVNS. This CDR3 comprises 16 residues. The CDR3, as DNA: TGTGCCAGCAGTGAACGCAGAGGGGGCACTAATGAAAAACTGTTTTTT. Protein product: CASSERRGGTNEKLFF.

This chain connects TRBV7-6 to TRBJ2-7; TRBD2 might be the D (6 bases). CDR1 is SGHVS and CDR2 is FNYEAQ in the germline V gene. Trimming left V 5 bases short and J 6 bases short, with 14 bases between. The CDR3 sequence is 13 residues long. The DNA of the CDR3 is TGTGCCAGCAGCCTCGGGACTTCTATCGAGCAGTACTTC. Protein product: CASSLGTSIEQYF.

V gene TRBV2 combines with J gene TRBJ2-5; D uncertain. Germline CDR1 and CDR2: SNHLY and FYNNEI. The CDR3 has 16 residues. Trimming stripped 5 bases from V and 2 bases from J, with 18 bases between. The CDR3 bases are TGTGCCAGCAGTCCTCTCACAGCAACTTTACAAGAGACCCAGTACTTC. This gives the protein CASSPLTATLQETQYF. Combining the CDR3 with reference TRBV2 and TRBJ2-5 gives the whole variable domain EPEVTQTPSHQVTQMGQEVILRCVPISNHLYFYWYRQILGQKVEFLVSFYNNEISEKSEIFDDQFSVERPDGSNFTLKIRSTKLEDSAMYFCASSPLTATLQETQYFGPGTRLLVL.

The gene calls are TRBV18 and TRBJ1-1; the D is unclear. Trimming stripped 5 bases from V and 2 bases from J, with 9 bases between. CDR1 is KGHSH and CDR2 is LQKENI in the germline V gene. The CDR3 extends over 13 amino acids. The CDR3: CASSKTENTEAFF. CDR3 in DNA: TGTGCCAGCTCAAAAACAGAAAACACTGAAGCTTTCTTT.

CDR3 region: CASSVVEGNGYTF. CDR3 DNA: TGTGCCAGCAGCGTGGTGGAGGGGAATGGCTACACCTTC. This chain links TRBV9 with TRBJ1-2; weak D call: TRBD1 (5 bases). Germline V CDR1 and CDR2: SGDLS, YYNGEE. The V end lost 2 bases, the J end lost 6 bases, and 11 bases lay between the germline ends. This CDR3 is 13 amino acids long.

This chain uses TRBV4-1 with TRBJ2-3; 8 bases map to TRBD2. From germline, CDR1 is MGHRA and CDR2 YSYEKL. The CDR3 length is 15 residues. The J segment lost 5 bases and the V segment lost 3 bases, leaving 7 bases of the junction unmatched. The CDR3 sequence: CASSHWGREVDTQYF. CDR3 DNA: TGCGCCAGCAGCCATTGGGGGCGGGAGGTAGATACGCAGTATTTT.

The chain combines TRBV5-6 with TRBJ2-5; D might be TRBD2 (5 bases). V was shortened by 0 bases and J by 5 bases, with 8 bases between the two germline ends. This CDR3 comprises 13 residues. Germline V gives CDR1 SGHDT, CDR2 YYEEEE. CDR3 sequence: CASSLARGETQYF. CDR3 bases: TGTGCCAGCAGCTTGGCCCGAGGGGAGACCCAGTACTTC.

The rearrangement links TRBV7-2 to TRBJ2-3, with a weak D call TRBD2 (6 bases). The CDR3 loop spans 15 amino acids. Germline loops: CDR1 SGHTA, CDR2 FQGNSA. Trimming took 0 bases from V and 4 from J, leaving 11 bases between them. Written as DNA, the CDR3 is TGTGCCAGCAGCTTAGCGGAGCGGGCCTCAGATACGCAGTATTTT. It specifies CASSLAERASDTQYF. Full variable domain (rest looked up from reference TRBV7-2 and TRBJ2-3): GAGVSQSPSNKVTEKGKDVELRCDPISGHTALYWYRQSLGQGLEFLIYFQGNSAPDKSGLPSDRFSAERTGGSVSTLTIQRTQQEDSAVYLCASSLAERASDTQYFGPGTRLTVL.

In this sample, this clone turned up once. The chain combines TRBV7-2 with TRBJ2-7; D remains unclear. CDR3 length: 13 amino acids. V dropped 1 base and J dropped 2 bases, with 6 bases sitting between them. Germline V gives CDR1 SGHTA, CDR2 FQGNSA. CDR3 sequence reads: CASSLGLAYEQYF. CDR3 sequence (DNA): TGTGCCAGCAGCTTAGGTCTTGCCTACGAGCAGTACTTC.

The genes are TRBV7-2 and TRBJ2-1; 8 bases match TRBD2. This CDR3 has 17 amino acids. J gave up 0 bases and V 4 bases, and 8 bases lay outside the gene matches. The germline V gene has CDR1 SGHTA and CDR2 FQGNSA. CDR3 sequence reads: CASSSSLAGSSYNEQFF. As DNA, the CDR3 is TGTGCCAGCAGCTCGTCATTAGCGGGGAGCTCCTACAATGAGCAGTTCTTC. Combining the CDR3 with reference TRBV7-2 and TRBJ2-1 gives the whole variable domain GAGVSQSPSNKVTEKGKDVELRCDPISGHTALYWYRQSLGQGLEFLIYFQGNSAPDKSGLPSDRFSAERTGGSVSTLTIQRTQQEDSAVYLCASSSSLAGSSYNEQFFGPGTRLTVL.

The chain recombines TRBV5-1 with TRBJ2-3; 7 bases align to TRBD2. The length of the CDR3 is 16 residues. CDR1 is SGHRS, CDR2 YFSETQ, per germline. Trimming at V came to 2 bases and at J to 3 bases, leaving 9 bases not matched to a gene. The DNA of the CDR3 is TGCGCCAGCAGCTTAGACGGGAGGTCGAATACAGATACGCAGTATTTT. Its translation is CASSLDGRSNTDTQYF.

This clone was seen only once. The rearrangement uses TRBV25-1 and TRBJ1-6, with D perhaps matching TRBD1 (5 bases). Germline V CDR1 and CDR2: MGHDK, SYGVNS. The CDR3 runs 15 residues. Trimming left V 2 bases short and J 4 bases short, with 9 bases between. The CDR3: CASSEQGRYNSPLHF. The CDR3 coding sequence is TGTGCCAGCAGTGAACAGGGAAGGTATAATTCACCCCTCCACTTT.